These 6 T cell receptor beta chains originate from one sample sequenced in a study of cytomegalovirus exposure and HLA in healthy donors. Both 60 Vbeta primers and 13 Jbeta primers went into the PCR. Sequencing was performed with immunoSEQ multiplex PCR; in TCRdb, only in-frame clones are kept and a portion is missing. The sample comprises some 170,000 clones, approximately 70% of which are singletons, and under 2.5% rests with the top ten. Sequenced input: PBMCs. The receptors derive from a human donor in good health.

V gene TRBV2 combines with J gene TRBJ2-5, with TRBD1 identical over 8 bases. This CDR3 is built from 15 residues. J was trimmed by 6 bases and V by 2 bases; bases with no gene match: 8. Looked up from germline, CDR1 is SNHLY and CDR2 is FYNNEI. The CDR3 protein is CASSEIRQGAKTQYF. The CDR3, as DNA: TGTGCCAGCAGTGAAATCCGGCAGGGGGCGAAGACCCAGTACTTC.

The J gene is TRBJ2-2, the V gene TRBV9, with 9 bases aligning to TRBD1. V lost 0 bases, J lost 5 bases, and 2 bases stayed unmatched. This CDR3 has 15 amino acids. From germline, CDR1 is SGDLS and CDR2 YYNGEE. The CDR3 DNA sequence: TGTGCCAGCAGCGTAGGGACAGGGGTGACCGGGGAGCTGTTTTTT. It codes for CASSVGTGVTGELFF.

This clone was picked up a small number of times. The genes are TRBV5-5 and TRBJ1-2; weak D call: TRBD1 (6 bases). The CDR3 contains 15 residues. V lost 4 bases and J lost 4, with 17 bases in between. Germline-derived CDR1 and CDR2 are SGHKS and YYEKEE (reference sequence). CDR3 coding DNA: TGTGCCAGCAGCCCCCGGGGGGCTGAGGGCTATGGCTACACCTTC. The encoded protein is CASSPRGAEGYGYTF.

The sample holds a few counts of this clone. This chain connects TRBV2 to TRBJ2-1; D remains unclear. This CDR3 contains 16 residues. CDR1 SNHLY and CDR2 FYNNEI come from the germline V gene. The ends were cut back, 1 base at V and 0 bases at J, with 10 bases in the middle. CDR3: CASSEEPSSSYNEQFF. CDR3 in DNA: TGTGCCAGCAGTGAAGAACCGTCGAGCTCCTACAATGAGCAGTTCTTC.

V and J are TRBV27 and TRBJ2-3; 8 nucleotides match TRBD2. Germline V gene sequence: CDR1 MNHEY, CDR2 SMNVEV (reference sequence). Unmatched junction bases numbered 10, after V lost 6 bases and J lost 2 bases. The CDR3 is 16 amino acids. Written as DNA, the CDR3 is TGTGCCAGCAGCTCCAGCGGGGGAACATTCACAGATACGCAGTATTTT. Protein product: CASSSSGGTFTDTQYF.

This chain uses TRBV15 with TRBJ1-1; 7 bases map to TRBD1. The CDR3 runs 15 residues. V was clipped by 5 bases and J by 3 bases; unmatched bases: 9. Germline assignment: CDR1 LNHNV and CDR2 YYDKDF (reference sequence). CDR3 protein: CATSGQGEMYTEAFF. The CDR3 DNA reads TGTGCCACCAGCGGGCAGGGGGAGATGTACACTGAAGCTTTCTTT.